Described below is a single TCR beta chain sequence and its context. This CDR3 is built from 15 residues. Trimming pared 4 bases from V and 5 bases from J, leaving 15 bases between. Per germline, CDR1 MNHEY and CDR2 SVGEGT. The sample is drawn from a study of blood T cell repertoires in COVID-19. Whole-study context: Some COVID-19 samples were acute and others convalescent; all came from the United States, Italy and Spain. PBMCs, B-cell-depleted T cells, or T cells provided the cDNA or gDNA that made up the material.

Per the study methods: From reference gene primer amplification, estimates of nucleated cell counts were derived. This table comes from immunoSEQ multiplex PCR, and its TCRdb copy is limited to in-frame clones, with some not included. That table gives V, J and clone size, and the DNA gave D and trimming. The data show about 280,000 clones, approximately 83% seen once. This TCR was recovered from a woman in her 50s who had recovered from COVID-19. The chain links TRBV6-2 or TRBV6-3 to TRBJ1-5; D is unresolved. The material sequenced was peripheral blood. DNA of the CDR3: TGTGCCAGCAGTTTCGAGATATTCGGGGATCAGCCCCAGCATTTT. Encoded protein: CASSFEIFGDQPQHF.